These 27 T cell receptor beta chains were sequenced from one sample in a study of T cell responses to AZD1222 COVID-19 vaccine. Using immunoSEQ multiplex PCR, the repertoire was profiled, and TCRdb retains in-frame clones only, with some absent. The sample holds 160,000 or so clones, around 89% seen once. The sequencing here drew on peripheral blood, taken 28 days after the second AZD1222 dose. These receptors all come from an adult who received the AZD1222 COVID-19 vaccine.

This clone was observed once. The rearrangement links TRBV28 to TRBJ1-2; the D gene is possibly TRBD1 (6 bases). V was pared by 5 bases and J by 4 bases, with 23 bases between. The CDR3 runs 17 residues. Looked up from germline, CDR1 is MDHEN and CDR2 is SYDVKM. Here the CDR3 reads CASSQRRYRDTSYGYTF. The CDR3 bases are TGTGCCAGCAGTCAAAGGAGGTACAGGGACACCTCCTATGGCTACACCTTC.

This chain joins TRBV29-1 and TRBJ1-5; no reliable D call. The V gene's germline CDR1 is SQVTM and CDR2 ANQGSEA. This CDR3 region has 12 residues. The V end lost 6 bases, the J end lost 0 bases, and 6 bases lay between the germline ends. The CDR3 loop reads CSVRYSNQPQHF. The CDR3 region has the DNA TGCAGCGTGAGGTATAGCAATCAGCCCCAGCATTTT.

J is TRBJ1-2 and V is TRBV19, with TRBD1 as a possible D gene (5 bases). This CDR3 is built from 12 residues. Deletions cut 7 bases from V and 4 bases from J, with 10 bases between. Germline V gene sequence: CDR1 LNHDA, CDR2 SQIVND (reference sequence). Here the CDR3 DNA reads TGTGCCAGTACCTACGGGGGCTATGGCTACACCTTC. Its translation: CASTYGGYGYTF.

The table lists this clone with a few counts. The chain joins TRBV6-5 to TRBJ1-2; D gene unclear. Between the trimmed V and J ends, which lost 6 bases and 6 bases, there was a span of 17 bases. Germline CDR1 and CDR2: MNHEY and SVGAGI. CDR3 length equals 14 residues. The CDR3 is CASSRTFPGNGYTF. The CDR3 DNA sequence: TGTGCCAGCAGCAGGACCTTTCCGGGGAATGGCTACACCTTC.

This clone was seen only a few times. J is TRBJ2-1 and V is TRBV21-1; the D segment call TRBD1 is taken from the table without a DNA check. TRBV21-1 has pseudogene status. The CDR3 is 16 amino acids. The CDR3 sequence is CASSKEETGGSNEQFF. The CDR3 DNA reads TGTGCCAGCAGCAAAGAGGAAACAGGGGGAAGCAATGAGCAGTTCTTC.

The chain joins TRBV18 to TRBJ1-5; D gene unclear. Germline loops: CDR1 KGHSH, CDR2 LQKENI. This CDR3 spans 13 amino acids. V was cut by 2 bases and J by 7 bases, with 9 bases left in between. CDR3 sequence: CASSPGSTQPQHF. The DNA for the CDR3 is TGTGCCAGCTCACCAGGATCCACGCAGCCCCAGCATTTT.

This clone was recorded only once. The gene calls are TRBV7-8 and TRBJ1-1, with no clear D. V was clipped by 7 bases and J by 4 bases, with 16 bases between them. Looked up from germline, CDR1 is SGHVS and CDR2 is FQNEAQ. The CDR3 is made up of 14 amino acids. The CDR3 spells CASKRMGFFTEAFF. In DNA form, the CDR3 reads TGTGCCAGCAAAAGGATGGGATTCTTCACTGAAGCTTTCTTT.

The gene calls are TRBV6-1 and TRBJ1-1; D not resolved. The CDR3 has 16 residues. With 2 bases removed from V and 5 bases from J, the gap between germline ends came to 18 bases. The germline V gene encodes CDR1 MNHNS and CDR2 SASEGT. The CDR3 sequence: CASSESRFLRWTEAFF. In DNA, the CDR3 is TGTGCCAGCAGTGAATCCCGCTTTCTCAGGTGGACTGAAGCTTTCTTT.

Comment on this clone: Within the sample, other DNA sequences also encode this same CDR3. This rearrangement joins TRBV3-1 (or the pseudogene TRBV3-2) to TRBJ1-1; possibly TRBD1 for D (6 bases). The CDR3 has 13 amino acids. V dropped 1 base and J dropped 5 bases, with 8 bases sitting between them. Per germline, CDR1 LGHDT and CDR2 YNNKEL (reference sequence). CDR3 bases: TGTGCCAGCAGCCAAGGGCAGGGGACTGAAGCTTTCTTT. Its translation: CASSQGQGTEAFF.

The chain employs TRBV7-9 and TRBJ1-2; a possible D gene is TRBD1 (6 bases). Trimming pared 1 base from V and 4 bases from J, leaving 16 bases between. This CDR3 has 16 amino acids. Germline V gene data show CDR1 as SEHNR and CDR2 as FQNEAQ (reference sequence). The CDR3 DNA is TGTGCCAGCAGCTTAGTTTCGGGGGCGAATCTCTATGGCTACACCTTC. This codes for CASSLVSGANLYGYTF.

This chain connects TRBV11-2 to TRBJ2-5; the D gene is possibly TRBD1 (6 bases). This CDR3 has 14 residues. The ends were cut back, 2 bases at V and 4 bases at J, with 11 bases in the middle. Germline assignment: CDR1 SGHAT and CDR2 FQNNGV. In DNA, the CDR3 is TGTGCCAGCAGCTTAAAAGGGGGTAGAGAGACCCAGTACTTC. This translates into CASSLKGGRETQYF.

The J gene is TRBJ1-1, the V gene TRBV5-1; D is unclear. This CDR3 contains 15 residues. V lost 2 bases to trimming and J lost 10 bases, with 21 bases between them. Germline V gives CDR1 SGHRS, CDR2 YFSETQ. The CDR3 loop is CASSFVLGLRLRAFF. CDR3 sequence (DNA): TGCGCCAGCAGCTTCGTTCTCGGTTTGCGTCTACGAGCTTTCTTT.

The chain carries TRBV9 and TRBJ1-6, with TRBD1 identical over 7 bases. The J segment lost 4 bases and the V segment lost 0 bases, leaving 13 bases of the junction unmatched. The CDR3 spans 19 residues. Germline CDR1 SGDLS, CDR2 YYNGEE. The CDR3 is CASSVAVTGNVEYNSPLHF. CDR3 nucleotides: TGTGCCAGCAGCGTAGCGGTGACAGGGAATGTTGAATATAATTCACCCCTCCACTTT.

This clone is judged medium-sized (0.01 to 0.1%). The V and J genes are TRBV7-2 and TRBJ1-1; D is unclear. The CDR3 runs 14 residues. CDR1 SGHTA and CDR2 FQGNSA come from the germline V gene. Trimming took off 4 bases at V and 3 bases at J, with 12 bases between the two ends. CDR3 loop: CASSSPSKDTEAFF. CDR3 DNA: TGTGCCAGCAGCTCCCCATCCAAGGACACTGAAGCTTTCTTT.

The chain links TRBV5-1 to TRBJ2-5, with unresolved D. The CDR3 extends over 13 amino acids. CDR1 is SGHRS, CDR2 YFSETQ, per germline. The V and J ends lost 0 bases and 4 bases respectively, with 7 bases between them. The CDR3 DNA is TGCGCCAGCAGCTTGGGGGTTGGAGAGACCCAGTACTTC. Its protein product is CASSLGVGETQYF. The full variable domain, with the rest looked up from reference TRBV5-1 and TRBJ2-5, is KAGVTQTPRYLIKTRGQQVTLSCSPISGHRSVSWYQQTPGQGLQFLFEYFSETQRNKGNFPGRFSGRQFSNSRSEMNVSTLELGDSALYLCASSLGVGETQYFGPGTRLLVL.

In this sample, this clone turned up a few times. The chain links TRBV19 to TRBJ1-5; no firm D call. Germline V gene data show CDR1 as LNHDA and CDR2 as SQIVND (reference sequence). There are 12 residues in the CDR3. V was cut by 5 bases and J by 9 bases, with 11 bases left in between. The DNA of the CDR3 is TGTGCCAGTAGTCCTAGTGTCGGGCCCCAGCATTTT. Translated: CASSPSVGPQHF.

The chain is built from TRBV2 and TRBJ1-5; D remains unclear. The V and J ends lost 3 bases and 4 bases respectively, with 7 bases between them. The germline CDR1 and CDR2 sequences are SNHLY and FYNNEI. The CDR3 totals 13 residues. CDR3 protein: CASSDQPNQPQHF. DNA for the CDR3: TGTGCCAGCAGTGATCAGCCTAATCAGCCCCAGCATTTT.

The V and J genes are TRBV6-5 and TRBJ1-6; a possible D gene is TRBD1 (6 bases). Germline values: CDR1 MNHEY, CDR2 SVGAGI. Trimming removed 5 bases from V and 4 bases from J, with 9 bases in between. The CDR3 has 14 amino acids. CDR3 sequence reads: CASSRQDYNSPLHF. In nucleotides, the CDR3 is TGTGCCAGCAGTCGACAGGATTATAATTCACCCCTCCACTTT.

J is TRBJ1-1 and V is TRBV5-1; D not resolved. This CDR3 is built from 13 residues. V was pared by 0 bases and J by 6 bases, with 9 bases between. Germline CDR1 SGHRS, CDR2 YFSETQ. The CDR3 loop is CASSLEGRPEAFF. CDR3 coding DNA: TGCGCCAGCAGCTTGGAGGGTAGGCCTGAAGCTTTCTTT.

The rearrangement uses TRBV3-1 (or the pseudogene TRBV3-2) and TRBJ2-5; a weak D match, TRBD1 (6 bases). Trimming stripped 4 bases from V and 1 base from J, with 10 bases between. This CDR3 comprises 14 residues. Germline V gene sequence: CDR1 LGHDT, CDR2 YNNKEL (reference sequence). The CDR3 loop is CASSPRTVQETQYF. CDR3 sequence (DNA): TGTGCCAGCAGCCCGCGGACAGTCCAAGAGACCCAGTACTTC.

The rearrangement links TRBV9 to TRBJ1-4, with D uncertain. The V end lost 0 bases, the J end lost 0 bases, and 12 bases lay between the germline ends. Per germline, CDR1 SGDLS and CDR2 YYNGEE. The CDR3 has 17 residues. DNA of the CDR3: TGTGCCAGCAGCGTAGATGGCAGGTCTGCAACTAATGAAAAACTGTTTTTT. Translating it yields CASSVDGRSATNEKLFF.

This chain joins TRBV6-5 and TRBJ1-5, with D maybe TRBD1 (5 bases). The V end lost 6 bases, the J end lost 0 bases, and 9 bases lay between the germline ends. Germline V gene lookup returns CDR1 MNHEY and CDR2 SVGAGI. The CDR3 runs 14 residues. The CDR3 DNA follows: TGTGCCAGCAGCTTCGACAGTAGCAATCAGCCCCAGCATTTT. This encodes CASSFDSSNQPQHF.

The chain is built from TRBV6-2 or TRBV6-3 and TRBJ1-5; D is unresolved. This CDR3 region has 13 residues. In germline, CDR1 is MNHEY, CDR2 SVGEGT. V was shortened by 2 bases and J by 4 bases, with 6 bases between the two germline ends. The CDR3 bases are TGTGCCAGCAGTTACGGCTATAATCAGCCCCAGCATTTT. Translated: CASSYGYNQPQHF.

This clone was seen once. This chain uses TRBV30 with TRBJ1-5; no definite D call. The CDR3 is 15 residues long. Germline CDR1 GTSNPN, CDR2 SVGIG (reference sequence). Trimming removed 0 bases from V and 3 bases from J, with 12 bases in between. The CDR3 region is CAWSVFGQNNQPQHF. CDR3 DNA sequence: TGTGCCTGGAGTGTATTTGGGCAGAACAATCAGCCCCAGCATTTT.

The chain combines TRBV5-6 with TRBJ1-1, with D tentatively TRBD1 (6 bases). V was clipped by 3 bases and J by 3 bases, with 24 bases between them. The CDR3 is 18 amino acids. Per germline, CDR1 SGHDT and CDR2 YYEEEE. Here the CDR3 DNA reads TGTGCCAGCAGCTCGTCTGTCTCGTGGGGGCTGGTCGACACTGAAGCTTTCTTT. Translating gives CASSSSVSWGLVDTEAFF. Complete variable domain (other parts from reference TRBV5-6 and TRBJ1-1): DAGVTQSPTHLIKTRGQQVTLRCSPKSGHDTVSWYQQALGQGPQFIFQYYEEEERQRGNFPDRFSGHQFPNYSSELNVNALLLGDSALYLCASSSSVSWGLVDTEAFFGQGTRLTVV.

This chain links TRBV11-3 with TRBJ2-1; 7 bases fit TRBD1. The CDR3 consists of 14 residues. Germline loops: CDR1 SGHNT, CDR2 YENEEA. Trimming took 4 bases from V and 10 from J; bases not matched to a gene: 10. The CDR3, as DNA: TGTGCCAGCAGCTCCCGCACACAGGGGAACGAGCAGTTCTTC. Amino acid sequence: CASSSRTQGNEQFF.

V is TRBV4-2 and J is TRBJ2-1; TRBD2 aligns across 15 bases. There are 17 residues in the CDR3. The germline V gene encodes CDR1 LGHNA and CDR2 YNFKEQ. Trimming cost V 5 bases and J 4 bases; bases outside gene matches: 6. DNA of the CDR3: TGTGCCAGCAGCTGGACTAGCGGGGGGGGAAAGTACAATGAGCAGTTCTTC. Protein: CASSWTSGGGKYNEQFF.